Listed here are 5 T cell receptor beta chains from one sample, sequenced in a study of T-cell memory formation after mild COVID-19. TCRdb re-called the 5' RACE reads through MiXCR, storing one row per CDR3 protein. The table lists under 300,000 distinct CDR3 sequences, under 20% of them singletons. The sequencing input was PBMCs or a T cell subset sorted from them (not recorded which). These receptors all come from a man younger than 35 who had mild COVID-19 (a few samples of this study predate the infection). Cell type and time point are not known.

This clonotype was recorded only once. The rearrangement uses TRBV20-1 and TRBJ1-2; 8 bases line up with TRBD1. The CDR3 runs 18 residues. V shed 4 bases, J shed 5 bases, and the junction held 21 bases outside the gene matches. CDR1 and CDR2 (germline): DFQATT, SNEGSKA (reference sequence). CDR3: CSAIPTLRRQGRKYGYTF. As DNA, the CDR3 is TGCAGTGCTATCCCCACCCTGCGCCGACAGGGGAGGAAGTATGGCTACACCTTC.

This clonotype came up once. The rearrangement links TRBV7-9 to TRBJ2-4; 8 bases align to TRBD2. This CDR3 has 14 amino acids. Germline assignment: CDR1 SEHNR and CDR2 FQNEAQ (reference sequence). After removal of 7 bases from V and 6 bases from J, the junction contained 8 bases not matched to a gene. CDR3 sequence (DNA): TGTGCCAGCACCCAGGGCGGGGGGACAAACATTCAGTACTTC. Translating gives CASTQGGGTNIQYF.

This chain connects TRBV20-1 to TRBJ1-4, with TRBD1 identical over 7 bases. Germline CDR1 and CDR2: DFQATT and SNEGSKA (reference sequence). The CDR3 contains 13 residues. CDR3 DNA sequence: TGCGGGCTACAGGGGTTCGTGAGTGAAAAACTGTTTTTT. Protein: CGLQGFVSEKLFF.

This clonotype occurred a few times. V gene TRBV10-3 combines with J gene TRBJ2-1; TRBD2 might be the D (5 bases). The germline V and J ends were trimmed by 7 bases and 7 bases, with 14 bases remaining between them. The germline gives CDR1 ENHRY, CDR2 SYGVKD. CDR3 length: 13 amino acids. The CDR3 nucleotides are TGTGCCATCAAGCGGCTACCGGATAATGAGCAGTTCTTC. This gives the protein CAIKRLPDNEQFF.

V gene TRBV24-1 combines with J gene TRBJ1-2, with 7 bases matching TRBD1. V gave up 7 bases and J gave up 4 bases; unmatched junction bases: 2. The CDR3 extends over 12 amino acids. Looked up from germline, CDR1 is KGHDR and CDR2 is SFDVKD. The CDR3 spells CATSPGGYGYTF. In DNA, the CDR3 is TGTGCCACCAGCCCAGGGGGCTATGGCTACACCTTC.